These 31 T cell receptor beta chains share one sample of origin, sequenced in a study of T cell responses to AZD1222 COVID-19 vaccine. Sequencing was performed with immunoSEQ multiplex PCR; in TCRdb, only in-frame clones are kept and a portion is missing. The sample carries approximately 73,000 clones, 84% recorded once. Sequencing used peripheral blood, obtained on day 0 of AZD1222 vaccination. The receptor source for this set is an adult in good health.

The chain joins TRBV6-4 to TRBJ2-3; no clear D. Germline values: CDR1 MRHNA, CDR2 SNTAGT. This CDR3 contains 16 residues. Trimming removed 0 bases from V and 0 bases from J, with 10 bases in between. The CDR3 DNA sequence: TGTGCCAGCAGTGACTCTGCAGGTTCAAGCACAGATACGCAGTATTTT. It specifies CASSDSAGSSTDTQYF.

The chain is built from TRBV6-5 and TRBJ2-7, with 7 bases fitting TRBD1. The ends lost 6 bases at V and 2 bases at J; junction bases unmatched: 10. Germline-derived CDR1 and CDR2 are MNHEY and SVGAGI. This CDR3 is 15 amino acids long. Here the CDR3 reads CASRLSGQRTYEQYF. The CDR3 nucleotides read TGTGCCAGCAGGCTCTCGGGACAGCGAACCTACGAGCAGTACTTC.

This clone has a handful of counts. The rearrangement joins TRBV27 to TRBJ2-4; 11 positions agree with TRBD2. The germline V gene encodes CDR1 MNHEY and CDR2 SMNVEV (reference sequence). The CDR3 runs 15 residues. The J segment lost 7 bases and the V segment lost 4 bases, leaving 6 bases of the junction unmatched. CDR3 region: CASSSNSGGANIQYF. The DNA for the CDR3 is TGTGCCAGCAGTTCAAATAGCGGGGGGGCCAACATTCAGTACTTC.

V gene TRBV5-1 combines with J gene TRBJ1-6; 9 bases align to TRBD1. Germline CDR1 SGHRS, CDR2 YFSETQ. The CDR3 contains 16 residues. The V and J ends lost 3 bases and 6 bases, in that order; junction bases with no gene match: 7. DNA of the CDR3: TGCGCCAGCAGCTCCGATGCGACAGGGGGTAATTCACCCCTCCACTTT. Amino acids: CASSSDATGGNSPLHF.

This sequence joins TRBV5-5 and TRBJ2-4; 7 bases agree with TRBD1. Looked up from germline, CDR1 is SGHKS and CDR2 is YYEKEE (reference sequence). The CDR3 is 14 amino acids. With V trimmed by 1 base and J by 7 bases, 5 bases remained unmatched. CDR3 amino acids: CASSLTGERNIQYF. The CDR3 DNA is TGTGCCAGCAGCTTGACAGGGGAGAGGAACATTCAGTACTTC.

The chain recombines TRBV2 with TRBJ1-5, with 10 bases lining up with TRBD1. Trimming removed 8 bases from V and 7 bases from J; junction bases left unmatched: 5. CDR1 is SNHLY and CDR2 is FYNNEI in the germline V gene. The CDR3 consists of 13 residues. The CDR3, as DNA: TGTGCCAGCGGGACAGGGGAGTGGCAGCCCCAGCATTTT. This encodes CASGTGEWQPQHF.

In DNA form, the CDR3 reads TGTGCCAGCAGCTTACAGGGGACTAATGAAAAACTGTTTTTT. The encoded protein is CASSLQGTNEKLFF. The J gene is TRBJ1-4, the V gene TRBV7-2, with D possibly TRBD1 on 6 matching bases. The CDR3 loop spans 14 amino acids. CDR1 SGHTA and CDR2 FQGNSA come from the germline V gene. V was trimmed by 2 bases and J by 2 bases, leaving 6 bases between them.

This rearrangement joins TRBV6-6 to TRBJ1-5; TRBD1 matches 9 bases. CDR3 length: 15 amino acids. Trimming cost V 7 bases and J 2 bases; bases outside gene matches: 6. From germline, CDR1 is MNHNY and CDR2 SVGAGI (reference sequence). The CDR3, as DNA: TGTGCCAGCACCTCACAGGGGGCCCGCAATCAGCCCCAGCATTTT. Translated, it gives CASTSQGARNQPQHF.

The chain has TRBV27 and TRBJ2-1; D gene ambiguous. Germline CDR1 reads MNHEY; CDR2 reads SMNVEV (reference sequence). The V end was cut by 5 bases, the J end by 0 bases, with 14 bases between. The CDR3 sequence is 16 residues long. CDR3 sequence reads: CASSTRTGSSYNEQFF. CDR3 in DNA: TGTGCCAGCAGTACGCGGACGGGTAGCTCCTACAATGAGCAGTTCTTC.

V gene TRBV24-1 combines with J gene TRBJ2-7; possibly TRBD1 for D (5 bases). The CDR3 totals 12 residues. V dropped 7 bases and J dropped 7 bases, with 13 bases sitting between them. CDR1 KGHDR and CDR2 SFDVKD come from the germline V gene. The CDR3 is CATRGVGGEQYF. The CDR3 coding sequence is TGTGCCACCAGAGGGGTTGGCGGTGAGCAGTACTTC.

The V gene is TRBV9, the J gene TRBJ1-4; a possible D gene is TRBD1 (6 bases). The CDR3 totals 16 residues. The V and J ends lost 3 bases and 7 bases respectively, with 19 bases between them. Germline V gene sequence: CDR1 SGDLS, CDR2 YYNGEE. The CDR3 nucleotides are TGTGCCAGCAGCGCCGCCCACAGGGAGAAAGGTGAAAAACTGTTTTTT. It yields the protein CASSAAHREKGEKLFF.

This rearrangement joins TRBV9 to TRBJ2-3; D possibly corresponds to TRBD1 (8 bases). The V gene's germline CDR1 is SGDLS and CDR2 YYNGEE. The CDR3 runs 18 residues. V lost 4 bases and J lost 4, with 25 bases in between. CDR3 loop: CASSPAGEYRGRADTQYF. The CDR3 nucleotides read TGTGCCAGCAGCCCGGCGGGGGAATACAGGGGGAGGGCAGATACGCAGTATTTT.

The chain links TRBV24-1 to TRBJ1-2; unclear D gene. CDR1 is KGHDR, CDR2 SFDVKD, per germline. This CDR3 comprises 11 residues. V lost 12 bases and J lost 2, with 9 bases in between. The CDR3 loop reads CASGINYGYTF. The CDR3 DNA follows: TGTGCCTCGGGAATCAACTATGGCTACACCTTC.

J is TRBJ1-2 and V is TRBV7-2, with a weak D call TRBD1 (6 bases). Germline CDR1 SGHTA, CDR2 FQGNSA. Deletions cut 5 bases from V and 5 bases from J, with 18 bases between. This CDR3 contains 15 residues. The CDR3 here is CASSRADSSRYGYTF. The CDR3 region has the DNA TGTGCCAGCAGCCGCGCGGACAGTTCTAGATATGGCTACACCTTC.

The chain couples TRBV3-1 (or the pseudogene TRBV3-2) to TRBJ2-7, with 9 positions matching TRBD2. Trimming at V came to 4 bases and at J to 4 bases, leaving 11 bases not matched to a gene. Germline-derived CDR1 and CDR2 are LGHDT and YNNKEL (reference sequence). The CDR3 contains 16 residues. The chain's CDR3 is CASSPMLEAGGYEQYF. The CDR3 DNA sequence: TGTGCCAGCAGCCCCATGCTCGAAGCGGGGGGTTACGAGCAGTACTTC.

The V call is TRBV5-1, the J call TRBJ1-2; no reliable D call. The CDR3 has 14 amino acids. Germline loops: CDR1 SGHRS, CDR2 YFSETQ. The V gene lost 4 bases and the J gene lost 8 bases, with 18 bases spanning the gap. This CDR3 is CASSPTGENLGYTF. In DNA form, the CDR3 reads TGCGCCAGCAGCCCCACCGGGGAAAATTTGGGCTACACCTTC.

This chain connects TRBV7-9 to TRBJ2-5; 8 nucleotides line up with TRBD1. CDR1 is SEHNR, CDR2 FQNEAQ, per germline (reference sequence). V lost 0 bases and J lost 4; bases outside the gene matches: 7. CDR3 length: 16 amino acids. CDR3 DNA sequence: TGTGCCAGCAGCTTAGCGTGGCCAGGGGGCCGAGAGACCCAGTACTTC. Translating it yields CASSLAWPGGRETQYF.

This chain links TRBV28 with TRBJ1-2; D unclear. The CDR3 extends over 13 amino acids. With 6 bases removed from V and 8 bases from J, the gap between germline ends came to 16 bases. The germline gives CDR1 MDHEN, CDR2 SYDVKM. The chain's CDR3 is CASRSASGRGYTF. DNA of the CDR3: TGTGCCAGCAGGAGCGCGAGTGGTAGGGGCTACACCTTC.

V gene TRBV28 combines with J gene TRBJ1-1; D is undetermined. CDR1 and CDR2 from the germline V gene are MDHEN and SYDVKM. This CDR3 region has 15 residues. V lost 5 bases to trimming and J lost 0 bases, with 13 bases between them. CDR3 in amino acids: CASSLSPPMNTEAFF. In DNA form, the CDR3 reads TGTGCCAGCAGTCTCTCCCCCCCCATGAACACTGAAGCTTTCTTT.

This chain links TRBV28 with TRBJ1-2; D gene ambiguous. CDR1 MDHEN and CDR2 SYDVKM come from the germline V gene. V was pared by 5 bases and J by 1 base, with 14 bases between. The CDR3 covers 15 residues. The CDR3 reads CASSHTNAGNYGYTF. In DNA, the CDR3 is TGTGCCAGCAGTCACACCAACGCGGGTAACTATGGCTACACCTTC.

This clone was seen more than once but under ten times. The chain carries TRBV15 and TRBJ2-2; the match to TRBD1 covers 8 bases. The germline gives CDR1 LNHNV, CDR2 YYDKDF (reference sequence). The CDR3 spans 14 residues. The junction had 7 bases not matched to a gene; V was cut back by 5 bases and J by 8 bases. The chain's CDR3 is CATSQDRARGELFF. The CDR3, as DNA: TGTGCCACCAGCCAGGACAGGGCTCGGGGGGAGCTGTTTTTT.

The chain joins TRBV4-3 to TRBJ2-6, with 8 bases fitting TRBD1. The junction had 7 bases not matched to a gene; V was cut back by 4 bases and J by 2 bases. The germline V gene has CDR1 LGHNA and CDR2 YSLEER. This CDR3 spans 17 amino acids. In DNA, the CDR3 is TGCGCCAGCAGCCGGACAGGGAGTTCGGCTGGGGCCAACGTCCTGACTTTC. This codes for CASSRTGSSAGANVLTF.

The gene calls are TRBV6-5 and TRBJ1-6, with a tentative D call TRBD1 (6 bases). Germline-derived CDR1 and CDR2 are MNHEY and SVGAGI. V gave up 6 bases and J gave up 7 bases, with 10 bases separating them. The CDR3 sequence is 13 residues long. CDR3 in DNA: TGTGCCAGCAGCGGACAGAGGAATTCACCCCTCCACTTT. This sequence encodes CASSGQRNSPLHF.

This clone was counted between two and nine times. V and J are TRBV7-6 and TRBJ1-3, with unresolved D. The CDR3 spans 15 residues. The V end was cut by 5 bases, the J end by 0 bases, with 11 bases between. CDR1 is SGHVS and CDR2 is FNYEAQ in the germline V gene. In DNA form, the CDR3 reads TGTGCCAGCAGCCATCCACGAATCTCTGGAAACACCATATATTTT. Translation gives CASSHPRISGNTIYF.

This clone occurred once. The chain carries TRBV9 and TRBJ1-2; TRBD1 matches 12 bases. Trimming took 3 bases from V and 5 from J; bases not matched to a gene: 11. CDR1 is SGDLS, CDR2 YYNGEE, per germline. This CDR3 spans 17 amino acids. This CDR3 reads CASSETGTGGPQYGYTF. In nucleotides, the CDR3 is TGTGCCAGCAGCGAGACCGGGACAGGGGGCCCTCAGTATGGCTACACCTTC.

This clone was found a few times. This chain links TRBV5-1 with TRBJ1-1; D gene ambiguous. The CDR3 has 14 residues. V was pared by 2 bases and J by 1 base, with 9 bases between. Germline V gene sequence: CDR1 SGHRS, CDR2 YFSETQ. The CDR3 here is CASSFAATNTEAFF. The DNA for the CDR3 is TGCGCCAGCAGCTTCGCAGCGACGAACACTGAAGCTTTCTTT.

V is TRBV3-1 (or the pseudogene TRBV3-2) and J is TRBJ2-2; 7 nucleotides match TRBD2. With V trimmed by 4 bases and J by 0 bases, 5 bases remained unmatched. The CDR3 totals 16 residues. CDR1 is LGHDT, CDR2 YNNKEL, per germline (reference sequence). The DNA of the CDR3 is TGTGCCAGCAGCCCGGGAAGCGGGGCGAACACCGGGGAGCTGTTTTTT. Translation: CASSPGSGANTGELFF.

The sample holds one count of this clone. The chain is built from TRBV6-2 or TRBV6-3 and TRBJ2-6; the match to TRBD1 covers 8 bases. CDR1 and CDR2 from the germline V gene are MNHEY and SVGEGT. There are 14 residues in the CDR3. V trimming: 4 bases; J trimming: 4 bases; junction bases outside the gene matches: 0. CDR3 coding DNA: TGTGCCAGCAGTTGGGACAGGGGGGCCAACGTCCTGACTTTC. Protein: CASSWDRGANVLTF.

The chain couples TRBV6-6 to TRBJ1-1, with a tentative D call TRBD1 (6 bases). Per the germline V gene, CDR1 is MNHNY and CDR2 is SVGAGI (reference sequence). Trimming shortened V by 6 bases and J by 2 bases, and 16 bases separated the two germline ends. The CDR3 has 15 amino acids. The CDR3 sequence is CASRDRPRPNTEAFF. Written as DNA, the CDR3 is TGTGCCAGCAGGGACAGACCTAGGCCTAACACTGAAGCTTTCTTT.

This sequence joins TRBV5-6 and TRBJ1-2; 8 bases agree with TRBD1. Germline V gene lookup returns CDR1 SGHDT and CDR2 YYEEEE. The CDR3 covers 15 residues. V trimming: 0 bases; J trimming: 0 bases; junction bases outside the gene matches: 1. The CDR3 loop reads CASSLAGGPNYGYTF. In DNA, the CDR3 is TGTGCCAGCAGCTTGGCAGGGGGCCCTAACTATGGCTACACCTTC.

CDR3 sequence: CASSASSNYGYTF. In DNA, the CDR3 is TGTGCCAGCAGCGCTTCTTCTAACTATGGCTACACCTTC. V is TRBV7-9 and J is TRBJ1-2; D remains ambiguous. In germline, CDR1 is SEHNR, CDR2 FQNEAQ (reference sequence). Between the trimmed V and J ends, which lost 5 bases and 0 bases, there was a span of 7 bases. The CDR3 sequence is 13 residues long.